The 27 T cell receptor beta chains presented below share a single source sample, sequenced in a study of shared clonotypes between healthy human individuals. Assay used: immunoSEQ multiplex PCR; TCRdb lists only in-frame clones, some missing. The sample contains 1,400,000 or so clones, around 98.5% of which appear only once. The sample was naive CD4+ T cells sorted from blood. Stated subset: CD45RA+ positively selected. The receptors derive from a man aged 25-45 years in good health.

This clone has just one count. The rearrangement links TRBV28 to TRBJ1-5; D gene unclear. The CDR3 runs to 13 residues. The V end lost 6 bases, the J end lost 3 bases, and 9 bases lay between the germline ends. The germline V gene has CDR1 MDHEN and CDR2 SYDVKM. CDR3 amino acids: CASRKGLNQPQHF. In nucleotides, the CDR3 is TGTGCCAGCAGGAAGGGCCTCAATCAGCCCCAGCATTTT.

The chain is built from TRBV11-2 and TRBJ2-7; D not certain. This CDR3 spans 16 amino acids. Trimming left V 5 bases short and J 4 bases short, with 21 bases between. In germline, CDR1 is SGHAT, CDR2 FQNNGV. CDR3 loop: CASSPADGVVPYEQYF. The CDR3 coding sequence is TGTGCCAGCAGCCCGGCCGATGGGGTAGTACCTTACGAGCAGTACTTC.

The chain uses TRBV5-8 and TRBJ2-5; 8 nucleotides match TRBD1. The V segment lost 10 bases and the J segment 1 base; nucleotides outside the gene matches: 12. There are 15 residues in the CDR3. CDR1 and CDR2 (germline): SGHTS, YDEGEE. The chain's CDR3 is CAGEEWTGSQETQYF. The CDR3 DNA sequence: TGTGCCGGGGAGGAATGGACAGGGTCCCAAGAGACCCAGTACTTC.

This clone was detected only once. The chain combines TRBV30 with TRBJ2-6, with D hard to call. CDR1 and CDR2 from the germline V gene are GTSNPN and SVGIG (reference sequence). The V end was cut by 3 bases, the J end by 2 bases, with 5 bases between. The CDR3 totals 13 residues. CDR3 DNA: TGTGCCTGGAGAAACCCTGGGGCCAACGTCCTGACTTTC. Its protein product is CAWRNPGANVLTF.

The genes are TRBV6-6 and TRBJ2-2, with 7 bases aligning to TRBD2. Germline CDR1 reads MNHNY; CDR2 reads SVGAGI (reference sequence). With V trimmed by 1 base and J by 1 base, 3 bases remained unmatched. CDR3 length equals 16 residues. The CDR3 is CASSYLGGRNTGELFF. In DNA form, the CDR3 reads TGTGCCAGCAGTTACTTAGGCGGGAGGAACACCGGGGAGCTGTTTTTT.

This rearrangement joins TRBV19 to TRBJ2-6; 7 bases are a match to TRBD1. Germline V gives CDR1 LNHDA, CDR2 SQIVND (reference sequence). The CDR3 is 15 amino acids. The V segment lost 6 bases and the J segment 3 bases; nucleotides outside the gene matches: 5. CDR3 residues: CASSDRAGGANVLTF. The CDR3 nucleotides read TGTGCCAGTAGCGACAGGGCGGGTGGGGCCAACGTCCTGACTTTC.

The chain is built from TRBV28 and TRBJ2-7; the match to TRBD2 covers 7 bases. The CDR3 sequence is 13 residues long. J was trimmed by 7 bases and V by 10 bases; bases with no gene match: 13. CDR1 is MDHEN, CDR2 SYDVKM, per germline. The CDR3 region is CATREVMMSEQYF. DNA for the CDR3: TGTGCCACCCGGGAGGTCATGATGAGTGAGCAGTACTTC. The full variable domain, in which reference TRBV28 and TRBJ2-7 provide the parts outside the CDR3, is DVKVTQSSRYLVKRTGEKVFLECVQDMDHENMFWYRQDPGLGLRLIYFSYDVKMKEKGDIPEGYSVSREKKERFSLILESASTNQTSMYLCATREVMMSEQYFGPGTRLTVT.

The chain carries TRBV6-4 and TRBJ1-2, with a weak D call TRBD1 (5 bases). CDR3 length: 16 residues. Germline V gene data show CDR1 as MRHNA and CDR2 as SNTAGT. With 5 bases removed from V and 5 bases from J, the gap between germline ends came to 21 bases. CDR3: CASSPQAGSGFYGYTF. The CDR3 region has the DNA TGTGCCAGCAGTCCACAGGCGGGGTCGGGGTTTTATGGCTACACCTTC.

CDR3 residues: CASSLGTGDAKLFF. The CDR3 DNA is TGTGCCAGCAGCTTGGGGACAGGAGATGCAAAACTGTTTTTT. The chain recombines TRBV5-6 with TRBJ1-4, with TRBD1 identical over 7 bases. Germline CDR1 reads SGHDT; CDR2 reads YYEEEE. This CDR3 has 14 amino acids. Trimming at V came to 0 bases and at J to 10 bases, leaving 6 bases not matched to a gene.

V usage is TRBV5-6 and J usage is TRBJ2-2; 10 nucleotides line up with TRBD2. The germline gives CDR1 SGHDT, CDR2 YYEEEE. The CDR3 spans 17 residues. V dropped 4 bases and J dropped 2; count of bases not matched to a gene: 8. In DNA, the CDR3 is TGTGCCAGCAGCGGACCTAAGCGGGAGGGAAACACCGGGGAGCTGTTTTTT. This encodes CASSGPKREGNTGELFF. The variable domain in full, completed from reference TRBV5-6 and TRBJ2-2, reads DAGVTQSPTHLIKTRGQQVTLRCSPKSGHDTVSWYQQALGQGPQFIFQYYEEEERQRGNFPDRFSGHQFPNYSSELNVNALLLGDSALYLCASSGPKREGNTGELFFGEGSRLTVL.

CDR3 region: CASSSGSILNNYGYTF. CDR3 DNA sequence: TGCGCCAGCAGCTCAGGGTCCATTCTGAATAACTATGGCTACACCTTC. The chain couples TRBV5-1 to TRBJ1-2, with D possibly TRBD1 on 5 matching bases. This CDR3 is built from 16 residues. The V gene's germline CDR1 is SGHRS and CDR2 YFSETQ. V was cut by 3 bases and J by 1 base, with 16 bases left in between.

The chain has TRBV9 and TRBJ1-2; the D is unclear. The V end lost 4 bases, the J end lost 7 bases, and 20 bases lay between the germline ends. Germline V CDR1 and CDR2: SGDLS, YYNGEE. CDR3 length: 15 residues. The CDR3 DNA follows: TGTGCCAGCAGCTACTCGACCGAAAAAGGAGGTGGCTACACCTTC. It is translated as CASSYSTEKGGGYTF.

This chain links TRBV7-9 with TRBJ2-3; TRBD2 is a possible D gene (7 bases). Trimming removed 2 bases from V and 1 base from J, with 16 bases in between. Germline CDR1 reads SEHNR; CDR2 reads FQNEAQ (reference sequence). The CDR3 runs 17 residues. The CDR3 spells CASSLFTGRGGTDTQYF. The CDR3 DNA follows: TGTGCCAGCAGCTTATTCACAGGGAGGGGGGGCACAGATACGCAGTATTTT.

The chain combines TRBV28 with TRBJ2-7, with 7 bases fitting TRBD1. The germline gives CDR1 MDHEN, CDR2 SYDVKM. The trim removed 2 bases at V and 3 bases at J, leaving 4 bases unmatched. The CDR3 covers 14 residues. The CDR3 is CASSLVQGFYEQYF. The DNA of the CDR3 is TGTGCCAGCAGTTTAGTACAGGGGTTCTACGAGCAGTACTTC.

The chain couples TRBV10-2 to TRBJ1-1; D is uncertain. The germline gives CDR1 WSHSY, CDR2 SAAADI. The ends were cut back, 8 bases at V and 2 bases at J, with 12 bases in the middle. The CDR3 runs 13 residues. The CDR3 region has the DNA TGCGCCAGCGACTGGACGGCCAACACTGAAGCTTTCTTT. This gives the protein CASDWTANTEAFF.

This clone appeared a single time. The V and J genes are TRBV7-9 and TRBJ2-3; TRBD1 matches 12 bases. Germline V gene data show CDR1 as SEHNR and CDR2 as FQNEAQ (reference sequence). Trimming cost V 4 bases and J 5 bases; bases outside gene matches: 7. The CDR3 contains 16 residues. The CDR3 here is CASSSGTGGAGDTQYF. The CDR3 coding sequence is TGTGCCAGCAGCTCCGGGACAGGGGGCGCAGGAGATACGCAGTATTTT.

The chain links TRBV7-8 to TRBJ1-5; no clear D gene. The ends were cut back, 1 base at V and 3 bases at J, with 13 bases in the middle. There are 16 residues in the CDR3. Germline values: CDR1 SGHVS, CDR2 FQNEAQ. The CDR3 bases are TGTGCCAGCAGCTTAGGGGTAAGGCAAGACAATCAGCCCCAGCATTTT. This translates into CASSLGVRQDNQPQHF.

The chain carries TRBV7-3 and TRBJ2-5; TRBD2 agrees at 9 bases. The J segment lost 5 bases and the V segment lost 5 bases, leaving 6 bases of the junction unmatched. The CDR3 is made up of 14 amino acids. The germline V gene has CDR1 SGHTA and CDR2 FQGTGA. CDR3 loop: CASSQAGGRETQYF. DNA for the CDR3: TGTGCCAGCAGCCAAGCGGGAGGACGGGAGACCCAGTACTTC.

V is TRBV5-1 and J is TRBJ1-4, with 9 nucleotides matching TRBD1. Trimming at V came to 2 bases and at J to 7 bases, leaving 6 bases not matched to a gene. The germline V gene encodes CDR1 SGHRS and CDR2 YFSETQ. The CDR3 length is 15 residues. In nucleotides, the CDR3 is TGCGCCAGCAGCTTCGGGGGGACAGGGATTGAAAAACTGTTTTTT. Translating gives CASSFGGTGIEKLFF.

The chain employs TRBV6-5 and TRBJ1-1; tentative D call: TRBD1 (6 bases). CDR1 and CDR2 (germline): MNHEY, SVGAGI. This CDR3 has 13 amino acids. V shed 2 bases and J shed 8 bases, with 12 bases lying between them. CDR3 loop: CASSYTRGGEAFF. CDR3 DNA sequence: TGTGCCAGCAGTTACACGCGAGGGGGAGAAGCTTTCTTT.

CDR3 bases: TGTGCCAGCAGCTTAGCCGGGGCGGGAGTTGGGGATACGCAGTATTTT. It encodes CASSLAGAGVGDTQYF. V and J are TRBV7-2 and TRBJ2-3, with 7 nucleotides matching TRBD2. CDR1 is SGHTA, CDR2 FQGNSA, per germline. The J segment lost 6 bases and the V segment lost 0 bases, leaving 9 bases of the junction unmatched. This CDR3 region has 16 residues.

The table lists this clone with a count of one. This chain connects TRBV4-1 to TRBJ2-7, with TRBD1 identical over 9 bases. CDR1 and CDR2 from the germline V gene are MGHRA and YSYEKL. The V segment lost 3 bases and the J segment 6 bases; nucleotides outside the gene matches: 12. This CDR3 is built from 16 residues. The CDR3 sequence: CASSQVTGTGSREQYF. The CDR3 region has the DNA TGCGCCAGCAGCCAGGTTACCGGGACAGGGTCTCGCGAGCAGTACTTC.

This clone came up once. The V gene is TRBV10-3, the J gene TRBJ1-1, with TRBD1 matching over 10 bases. Germline-derived CDR1 and CDR2 are ENHRY and SYGVKD. The J segment lost 5 bases and the V segment lost 6 bases, leaving 6 bases of the junction unmatched. The CDR3 has 14 amino acids. CDR3 bases: TGTGCCATCAGATCTGGGACAGGGGAGACTGAAGCTTTCTTT. It codes for CAIRSGTGETEAFF.

The gene calls are TRBV5-1 and TRBJ2-5, with D unclear. Germline-derived CDR1 and CDR2 are SGHRS and YFSETQ. Trimming left V 0 bases short and J 3 bases short, with 9 bases between. This CDR3 region has 14 residues. CDR3 loop: CASSLDTNKETQYF. The CDR3, as DNA: TGCGCCAGCAGCTTGGACACAAACAAAGAGACCCAGTACTTC. Based on the CDR3 plus reference TRBV5-1 and TRBJ2-5, the full variable domain is KAGVTQTPRYLIKTRGQQVTLSCSPISGHRSVSWYQQTPGQGLQFLFEYFSETQRNKGNFPGRFSGRQFSNSRSEMNVSTLELGDSALYLCASSLDTNKETQYFGPGTRLLVL.

The J gene is TRBJ2-2, the V gene TRBV11-2, with 11 bases aligning to TRBD1. Germline CDR1 reads SGHAT; CDR2 reads FQNNGV. J lost 6 bases, V lost 5 bases, and 8 bases had no gene match. The CDR3 covers 16 residues. The DNA of the CDR3 is TGTGCCAGCAGCATCGTCCCGGGACAGGGGGCCGGGGAGCTGTTTTTT. It is translated as CASSIVPGQGAGELFF.

J is TRBJ1-5 and V is TRBV7-8; D gene ambiguous. The CDR3 consists of 14 residues. Germline V gives CDR1 SGHVS, CDR2 FQNEAQ. V was trimmed by 1 base and J by 4 bases, leaving 8 bases between them. For the CDR3, the DNA is TGTGCCAGCAGCTTAGTTGGTAGGAATCAGCCCCAGCATTTT. Protein product: CASSLVGRNQPQHF.

This chain links TRBV5-4 with TRBJ1-1; maybe TRBD1 (6 bases). The CDR3 sequence is 14 residues long. In germline, CDR1 is SGHNT, CDR2 YYREEE (reference sequence). Trimming stripped 2 bases from V and 3 bases from J, with 11 bases between. DNA of the CDR3: TGTGCCAGCAGCTTTCGGGGGGCTTACACTGAAGCTTTCTTT. It codes for CASSFRGAYTEAFF.